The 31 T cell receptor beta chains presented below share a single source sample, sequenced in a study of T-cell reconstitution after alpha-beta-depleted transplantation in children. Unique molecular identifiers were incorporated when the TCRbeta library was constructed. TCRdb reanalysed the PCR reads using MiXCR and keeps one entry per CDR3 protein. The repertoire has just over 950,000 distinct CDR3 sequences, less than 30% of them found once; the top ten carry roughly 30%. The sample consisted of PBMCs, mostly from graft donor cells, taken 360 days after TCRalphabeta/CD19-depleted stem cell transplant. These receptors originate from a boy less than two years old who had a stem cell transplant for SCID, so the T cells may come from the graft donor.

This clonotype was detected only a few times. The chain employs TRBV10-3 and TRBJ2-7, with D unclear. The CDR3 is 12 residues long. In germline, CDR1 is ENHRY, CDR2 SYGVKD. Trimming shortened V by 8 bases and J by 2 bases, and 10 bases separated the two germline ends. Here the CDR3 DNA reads TGTGCCATCGGCACGGCCCCCTACGAGCAGTACTTC. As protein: CAIGTAPYEQYF.

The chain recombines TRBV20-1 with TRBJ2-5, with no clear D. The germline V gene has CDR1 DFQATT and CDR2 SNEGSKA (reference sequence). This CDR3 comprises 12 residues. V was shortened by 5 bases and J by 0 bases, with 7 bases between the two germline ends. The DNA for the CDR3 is TGCAGTGCTCTCCGGTACCAAGAGACCCAGTACTTC. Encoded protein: CSALRYQETQYF.

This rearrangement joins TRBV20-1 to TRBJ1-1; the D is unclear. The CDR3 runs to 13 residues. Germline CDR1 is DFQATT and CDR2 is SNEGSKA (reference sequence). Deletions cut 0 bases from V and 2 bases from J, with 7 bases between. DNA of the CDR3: TGCAGTGCTAGAGAGGTCGCTAACACTGAAGCTTTCTTT. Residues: CSAREVANTEAFF.

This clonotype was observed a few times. The CDR3: CASSLEGTGYTGELFF. In DNA form, the CDR3 reads TGTGCCAGCAGTTTAGAGGGGACAGGGTACACCGGGGAGCTGTTTTTT. This chain connects TRBV12-3 or TRBV12-4 to TRBJ2-2; TRBD1 aligns across 9 bases. V shed 1 base, J shed 3 bases, and the junction held 3 bases outside the gene matches. The CDR3 length is 16 residues.

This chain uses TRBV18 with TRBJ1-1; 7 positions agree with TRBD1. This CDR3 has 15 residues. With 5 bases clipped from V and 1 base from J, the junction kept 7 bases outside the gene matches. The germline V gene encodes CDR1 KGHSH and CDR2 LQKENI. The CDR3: CASSKQQGGNTEAFF. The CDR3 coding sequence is TGTGCCAGCTCAAAACAGCAGGGGGGGAACACTGAAGCTTTCTTT.

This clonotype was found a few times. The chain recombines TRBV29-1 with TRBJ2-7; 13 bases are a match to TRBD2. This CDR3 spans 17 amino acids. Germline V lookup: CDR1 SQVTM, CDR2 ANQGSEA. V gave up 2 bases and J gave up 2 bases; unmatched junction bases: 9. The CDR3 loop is CSVELTSGGTNPYEQYF. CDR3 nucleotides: TGCAGCGTTGAACTGACTAGCGGGGGGACGAACCCCTACGAGCAGTACTTC.

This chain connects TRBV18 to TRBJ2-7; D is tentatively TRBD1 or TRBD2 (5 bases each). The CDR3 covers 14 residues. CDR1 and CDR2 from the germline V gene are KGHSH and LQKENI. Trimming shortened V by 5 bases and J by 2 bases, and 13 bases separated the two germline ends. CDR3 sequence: CASSSSWGTYEQYF. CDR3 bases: TGTGCCAGCTCATCGTCCTGGGGGACCTACGAGCAGTACTTC.

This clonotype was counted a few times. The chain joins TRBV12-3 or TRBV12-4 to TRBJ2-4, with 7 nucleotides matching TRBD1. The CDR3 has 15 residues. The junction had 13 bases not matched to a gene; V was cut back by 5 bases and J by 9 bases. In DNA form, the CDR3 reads TGTGCCAGCAGTCCCAGGACAGGTTACGTTAGCATTCAGTACTTC. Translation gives CASSPRTGYVSIQYF.

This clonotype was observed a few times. The CDR3 nucleotides are TGTGCCAGCAGTGCCCGACAGGGTACTCACAATGAGCAGTTCTTC. Its protein product is CASSARQGTHNEQFF. The chain is built from TRBV12-3 or TRBV12-4 and TRBJ2-1, with 7 positions matching TRBD1. The CDR3 is 15 amino acids. The junction had 9 bases not matched to a gene; V was cut back by 5 bases and J by 5 bases.

Here the CDR3 DNA reads TGTGCCAGCAGCTTAGGGACAGGGGTTGGAAACACCATATATTTT. Its protein is CASSLGTGVGNTIYF. The rearrangement uses TRBV7-2 and TRBJ1-3, with 9 bases that match TRBD1. V gave up 1 base and J gave up 3 bases; unmatched junction bases: 1. Germline V gives CDR1 SGHTA, CDR2 FQGNSA. This CDR3 has 15 residues.

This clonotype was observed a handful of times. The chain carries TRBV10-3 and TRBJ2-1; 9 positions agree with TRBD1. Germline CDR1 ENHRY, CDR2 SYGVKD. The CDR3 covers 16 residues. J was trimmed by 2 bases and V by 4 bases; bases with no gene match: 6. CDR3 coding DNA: TGTGCCATCAGTGGGGACCGGGACAGGGCCTACAATGAGCAGTTCTTC. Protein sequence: CAISGDRDRAYNEQFF.

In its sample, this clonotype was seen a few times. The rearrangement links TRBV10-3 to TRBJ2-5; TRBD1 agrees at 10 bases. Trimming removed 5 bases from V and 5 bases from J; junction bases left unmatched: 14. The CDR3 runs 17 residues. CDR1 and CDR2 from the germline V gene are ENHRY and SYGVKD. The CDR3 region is CAISTPGTGDFLETQYF. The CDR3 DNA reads TGTGCCATCAGTACACCCGGGACAGGGGACTTTCTGGAGACCCAGTACTTC.

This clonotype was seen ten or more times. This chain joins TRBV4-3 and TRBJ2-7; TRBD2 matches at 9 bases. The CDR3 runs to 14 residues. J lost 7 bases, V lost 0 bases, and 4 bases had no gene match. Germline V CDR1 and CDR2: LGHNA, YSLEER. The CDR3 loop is CASSQEGLAGEQYF. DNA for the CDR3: TGCGCCAGCAGCCAAGAAGGGCTAGCGGGGGAGCAGTACTTC.

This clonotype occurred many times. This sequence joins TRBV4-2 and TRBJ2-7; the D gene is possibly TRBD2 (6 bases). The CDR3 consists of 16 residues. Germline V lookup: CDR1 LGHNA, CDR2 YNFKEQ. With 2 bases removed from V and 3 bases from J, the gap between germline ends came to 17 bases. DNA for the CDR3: TGTGCCAGCAGCCAATCCCTCTGGGGGGAATTCTACGAGCAGTACTTC. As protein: CASSQSLWGEFYEQYF.

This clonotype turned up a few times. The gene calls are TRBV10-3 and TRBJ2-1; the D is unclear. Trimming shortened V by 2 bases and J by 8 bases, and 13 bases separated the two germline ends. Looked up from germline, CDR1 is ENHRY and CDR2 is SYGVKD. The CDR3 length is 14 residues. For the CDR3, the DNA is TGTGCCATCAGTGAGCTGGGTGGATATCATGAGCAGTTCTTC. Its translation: CAISELGGYHEQFF.

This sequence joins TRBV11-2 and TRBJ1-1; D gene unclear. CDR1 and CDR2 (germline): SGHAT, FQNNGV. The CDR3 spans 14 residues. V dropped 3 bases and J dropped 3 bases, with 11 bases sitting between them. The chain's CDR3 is CASSFQRRDTEAFF. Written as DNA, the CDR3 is TGTGCCAGCAGCTTTCAGCGGCGGGACACTGAAGCTTTCTTT.

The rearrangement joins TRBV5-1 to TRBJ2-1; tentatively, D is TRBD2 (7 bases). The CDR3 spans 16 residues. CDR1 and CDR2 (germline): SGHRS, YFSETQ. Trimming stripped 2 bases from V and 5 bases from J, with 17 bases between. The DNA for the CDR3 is TGCGCCAGCAGCTTACTAGCTAGGGGGGGGAACAATGAGCAGTTCTTC. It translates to CASSLLARGGNNEQFF. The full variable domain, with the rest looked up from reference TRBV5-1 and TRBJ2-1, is KAGVTQTPRYLIKTRGQQVTLSCSPISGHRSVSWYQQTPGQGLQFLFEYFSETQRNKGNFPGRFSGRQFSNSRSEMNVSTLELGDSALYLCASSLLARGGNNEQFFGPGTRLTVL.

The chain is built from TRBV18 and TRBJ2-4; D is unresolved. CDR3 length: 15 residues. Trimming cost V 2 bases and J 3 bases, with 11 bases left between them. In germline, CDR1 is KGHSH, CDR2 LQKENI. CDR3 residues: CASSPMGWDKNIQYF. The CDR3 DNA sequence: TGTGCCAGCTCACCAATGGGGTGGGACAAAAACATTCAGTACTTC.

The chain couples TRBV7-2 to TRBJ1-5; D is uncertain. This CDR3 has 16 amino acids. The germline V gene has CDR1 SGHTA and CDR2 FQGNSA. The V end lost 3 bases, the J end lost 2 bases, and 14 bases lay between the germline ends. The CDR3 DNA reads TGTGCCAGCAGCTTGGCCTCTTTCCACGGCAATCAGCCCCAGCATTTT. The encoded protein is CASSLASFHGNQPQHF.

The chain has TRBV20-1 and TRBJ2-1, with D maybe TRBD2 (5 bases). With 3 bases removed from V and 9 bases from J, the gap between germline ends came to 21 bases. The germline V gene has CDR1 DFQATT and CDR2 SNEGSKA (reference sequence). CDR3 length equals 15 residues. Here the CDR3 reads CSARVRRWTLLEQFF. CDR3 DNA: TGCAGTGCTAGGGTCCGGCGTTGGACTTTGCTTGAGCAGTTCTTC.

The CDR3: CASSVADPFSGTNEQFF. The CDR3 DNA reads TGTGCCAGCAGCGTAGCCGACCCTTTTTCGGGGACGAATGAGCAGTTCTTC. The gene calls are TRBV9 and TRBJ2-1; D is possibly TRBD1 or TRBD2 (5 bases each). Germline V gene data show CDR1 as SGDLS and CDR2 as YYNGEE. This CDR3 region has 17 residues. V lost 0 bases to trimming and J lost 7 bases, with 20 bases between them. The full variable domain, completed using reference TRBV9 and TRBJ2-1, is DSGVTQTPKHLITATGQRVTLRCSPRSGDLSVYWYQQSLDQGLQFLIQYYNGEERAKGNILERFSAQQFPDLHSELNLSSLELGDSALYFCASSVADPFSGTNEQFFGPGTRLTVL.

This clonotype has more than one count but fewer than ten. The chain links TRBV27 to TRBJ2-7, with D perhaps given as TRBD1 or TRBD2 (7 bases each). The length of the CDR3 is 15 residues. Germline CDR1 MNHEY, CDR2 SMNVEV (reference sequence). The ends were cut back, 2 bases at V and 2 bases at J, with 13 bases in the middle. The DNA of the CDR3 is TGTGCCAGCAGTTTAGCGGCAGGGGGGGCCTACGAGCAGTACTTC. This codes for CASSLAAGGAYEQYF.

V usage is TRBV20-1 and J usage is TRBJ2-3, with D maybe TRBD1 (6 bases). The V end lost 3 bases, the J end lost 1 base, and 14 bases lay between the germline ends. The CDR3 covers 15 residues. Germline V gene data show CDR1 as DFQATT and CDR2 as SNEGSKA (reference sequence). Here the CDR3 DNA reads TGCAGTGCTAGGAGACAGGCCCTTCGCACAGATACGCAGTATTTT. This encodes CSARRQALRTDTQYF.

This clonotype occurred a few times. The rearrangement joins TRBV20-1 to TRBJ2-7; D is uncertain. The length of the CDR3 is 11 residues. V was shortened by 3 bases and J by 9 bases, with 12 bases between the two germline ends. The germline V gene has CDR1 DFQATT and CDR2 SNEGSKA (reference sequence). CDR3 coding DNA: TGCAGTGCTAGGGCAGCCTTGGGGCAGTACTTC. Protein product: CSARAALGQYF.

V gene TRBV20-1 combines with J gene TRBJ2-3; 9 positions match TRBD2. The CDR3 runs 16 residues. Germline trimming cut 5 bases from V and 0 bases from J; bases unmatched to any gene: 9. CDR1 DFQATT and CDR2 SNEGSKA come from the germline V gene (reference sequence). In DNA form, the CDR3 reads TGCAGTGCTCCTGTATTGCGGGGGGGGAGCACAGATACGCAGTATTTT. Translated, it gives CSAPVLRGGSTDTQYF.

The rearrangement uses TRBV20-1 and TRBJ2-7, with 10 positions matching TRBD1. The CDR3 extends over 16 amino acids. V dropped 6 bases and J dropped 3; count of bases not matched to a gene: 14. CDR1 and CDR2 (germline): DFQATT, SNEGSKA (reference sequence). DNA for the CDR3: TGCAGTGCCTACCGGGACAGGGGTCCCGGGTACTACGAGCAGTACTTC. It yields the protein CSAYRDRGPGYYEQYF.

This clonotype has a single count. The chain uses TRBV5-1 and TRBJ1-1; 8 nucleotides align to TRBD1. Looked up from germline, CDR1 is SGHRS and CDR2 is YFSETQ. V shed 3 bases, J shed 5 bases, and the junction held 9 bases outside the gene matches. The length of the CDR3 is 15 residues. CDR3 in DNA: TGCGCCAGCAGCTCTCAGGGGGCTGGAAGGACTGAAGCTTTCTTT. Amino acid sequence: CASSSQGAGRTEAFF.

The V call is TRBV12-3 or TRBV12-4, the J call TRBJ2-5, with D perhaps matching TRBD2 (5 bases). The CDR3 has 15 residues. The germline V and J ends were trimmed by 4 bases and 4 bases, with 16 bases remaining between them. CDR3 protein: CASSSNTGVRETQYF. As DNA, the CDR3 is TGTGCCAGCAGTTCTAACACCGGGGTTCGAGAGACCCAGTACTTC.

The DNA for the CDR3 is TGCGCCAGCAGCTTGGCCATGGGGGGGTCCTACAATGAGCAGTTCTTC. This codes for CASSLAMGGSYNEQFF. The chain links TRBV5-1 to TRBJ2-1; 7 positions match TRBD2. The CDR3 has 16 residues. Germline CDR1 reads SGHRS; CDR2 reads YFSETQ. V trimming: 0 bases; J trimming: 1 base; junction bases outside the gene matches: 4.

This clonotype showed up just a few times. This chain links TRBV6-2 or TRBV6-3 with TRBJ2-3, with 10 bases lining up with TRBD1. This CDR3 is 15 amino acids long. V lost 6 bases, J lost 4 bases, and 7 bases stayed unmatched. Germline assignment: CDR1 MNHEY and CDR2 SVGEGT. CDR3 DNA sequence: TGTGCCAGCAGACGGGACAGGGGAAGAGCAGATACGCAGTATTTT. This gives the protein CASRRDRGRADTQYF.

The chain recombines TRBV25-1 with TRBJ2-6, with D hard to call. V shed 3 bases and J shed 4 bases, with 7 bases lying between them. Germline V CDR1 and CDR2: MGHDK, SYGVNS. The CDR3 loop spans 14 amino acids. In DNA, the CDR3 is TGTGCCAGCAGTGAGGCGGCCGGGGCCAACGTCCTGACTTTC. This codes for CASSEAAGANVLTF.